Described below is a single T cell receptor beta chain sequence and its context. The data were taken from a study of blood T cell repertoires in COVID-19. Using immunoSEQ multiplex PCR, the repertoire was profiled, and TCRdb retains in-frame clones only, with some absent. The data contain almost 200,000 clones, around four fifths of them singletons. The source is a man between 60 and 70 years old with COVID-19, enrolled during active disease. Sequencing was carried out using peripheral blood.

The CDR3 here is CASSSIPRRGLINEQFF. For the CDR3, the DNA is TGCGCCAGCAGCTCAATCCCTCGGCGGGGATTAATCAATGAGCAGTTCTTC. The V call is TRBV5-1, the J call TRBJ2-1; D may be TRBD2 (6 bases). The CDR3 has 17 amino acids. The germline CDR1 and CDR2 sequences are SGHRS and YFSETQ. The V end was cut by 3 bases, the J end by 6 bases, with 22 bases between.